A single sample is the source of the 4 T cell receptor beta chains below, sequenced in a study of tumor and adjacent non-tumor tissue in lung cancer. No cell sorting was done before RNA was extracted from the tissue. The library came from three nested PCR rounds adapted from ARM-PCR protocols. TCRdb processed the multiplex PCR reads anew with MiXCR; each CDR3 protein has one entry. Counted here are some 74,000 distinct CDR3 sequences, 55% to 80% occurring once; the ten biggest clones make up roughly a tenth. Sequenced sample: lung tumor tissue. Receptor source: a woman between 40 and 55 years old with non-small cell lung cancer.

The chain has TRBV12-3 or TRBV12-4 and TRBJ2-5; 13 positions match TRBD2. Trimming took 9 bases from V and 4 from J; bases not matched to a gene: 11. This CDR3 is built from 16 residues. The CDR3 DNA is TGTGCCAGGAGCCGAACTAGCGGGGGGGCCCCAGAGACCCAGTACTTC. Amino acid sequence: CARSRTSGGAPETQYF.

Note on this clonotype: The missing conserved phenylalanine or tryptophan at the end of this CDR3 makes a read error likely. It is unclear where the CDR3 begins or ends on the DNA, so no DNA is shown, and the CDR3 is as TCRdb lists it. V gene TRBV11-2 combines with J gene TRBJ2-2. Looked up from germline, CDR1 is SGHAT and CDR2 is FQNNGV. 16 amino acids form the CDR3, both terminal residues included. The CDR3 region is CASSLTLRSNTGELFL.

To note about this clonotype: The conserved final phenylalanine or tryptophan is absent from the CDR3, which likely points to a read error. The DNA is omitted, as the CDR3 cannot be located on it reliably, and the CDR3 follows TCRdb's listing. The chain combines TRBV4-2 with TRBJ2-5. The CDR3 numbers 14 amino acids, ends counted. CDR1 is LGHNA and CDR2 is YNFKEQ in the germline V gene. The CDR3 protein is CARSPAFDQETQYL.

Comments on this clonotype: With a much larger clone just one base away, this may be a read error. The chain carries TRBV20-1 and TRBJ2-3, with D uncertain. The CDR3 extends over 13 amino acids. CDR1 DFQATT and CDR2 SNEGSKA come from the germline V gene (reference sequence). Trimming left V 4 bases short and J 0 bases short, with 8 bases between. CDR3 sequence: CSAIGPSTDTQYF. DNA for the CDR3: TGCAGTGCTATAGGCCCTAGCACAGATACGCAGTATTTT.